This T cell receptor beta chain appears in the sequencing data of a study of T-cell memory formation after mild COVID-19. Overall study context: Clusters were largely donor specific.

Per germline, CDR1 SGHDT and CDR2 YYEEEE. The CDR3 is made up of 19 amino acids. The ends lost 4 bases at V and 0 bases at J; junction bases unmatched: 11. Constant-segment-primed 5'RACE gave TCR alpha and TCR beta cDNA libraries with sample barcodes and UMIs. TCRdb reprocessed the 5' RACE reads via MiXCR and lists one record per CDR3 protein. This sample carries roughly 86,000 distinct CDR3 sequences, roughly 15% of them seen once, and the ten largest clones take 39%. The J gene is TRBJ2-1, the V gene TRBV5-6; 12 nucleotides match TRBD2. The sample was PBMCs or a T cell subset sorted from them (not recorded which). The source of this sequence is a man younger than 35 who had mild COVID-19 (a few samples of this study predate the infection). Cell type and time point are not known. In nucleotides, the CDR3 is TGTGCCAGCAGCCCTAGGTGGCTAGCGGGGGGGAGCTCCTACAATGAGCAGTTCTTC. Translating gives CASSPRWLAGGSSYNEQFF. The whole variable domain, filled in from reference TRBV5-6 and TRBJ2-1, reads DAGVTQSPTHLIKTRGQQVTLRCSPKSGHDTVSWYQQALGQGPQFIFQYYEEEERQRGNFPDRFSGHQFPNYSSELNVNALLLGDSALYLCASSPRWLAGGSSYNEQFFGPGTRLTVL.